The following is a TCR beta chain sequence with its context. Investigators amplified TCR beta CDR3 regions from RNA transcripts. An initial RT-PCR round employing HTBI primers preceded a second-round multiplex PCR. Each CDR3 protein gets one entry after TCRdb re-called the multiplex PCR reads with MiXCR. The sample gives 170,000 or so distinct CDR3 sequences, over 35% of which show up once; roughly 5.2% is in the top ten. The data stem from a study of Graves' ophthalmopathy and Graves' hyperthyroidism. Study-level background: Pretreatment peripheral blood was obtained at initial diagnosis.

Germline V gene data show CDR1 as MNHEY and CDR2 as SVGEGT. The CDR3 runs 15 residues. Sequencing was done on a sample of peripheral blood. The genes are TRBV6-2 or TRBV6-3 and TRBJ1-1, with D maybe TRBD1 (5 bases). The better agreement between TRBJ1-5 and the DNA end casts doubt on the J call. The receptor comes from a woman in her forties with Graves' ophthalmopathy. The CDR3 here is CASSYFRASNQPQHF. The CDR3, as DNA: TGTGCCAGCAGTTACTTCAGGGCTAGCAATCAGCCCCAGCATTTT.